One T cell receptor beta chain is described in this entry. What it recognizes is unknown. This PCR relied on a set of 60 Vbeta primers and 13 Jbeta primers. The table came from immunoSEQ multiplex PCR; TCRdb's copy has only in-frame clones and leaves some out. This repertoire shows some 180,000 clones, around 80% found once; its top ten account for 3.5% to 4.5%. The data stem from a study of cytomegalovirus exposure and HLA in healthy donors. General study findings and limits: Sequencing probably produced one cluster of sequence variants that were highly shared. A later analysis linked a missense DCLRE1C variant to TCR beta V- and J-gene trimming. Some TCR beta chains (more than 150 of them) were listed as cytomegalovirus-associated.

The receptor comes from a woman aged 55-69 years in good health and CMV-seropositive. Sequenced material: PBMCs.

The CDR3: CASSPLDRVEQPQHF. CDR3 bases: TGTGCCAGCAGTCCCTTGGACAGGGTGGAGCAGCCCCAGCATTTT. The J gene is TRBJ1-5, the V gene TRBV27; TRBD1 agrees at 8 bases. The CDR3 length is 15 residues. CDR1 MNHEY and CDR2 SMNVEV come from the germline V gene (reference sequence). J gave up 7 bases and V 5 bases, and 10 bases lay outside the gene matches.